The source of this T cell receptor (beta chain) is a study of T cell repertoires in cytomegalovirus infection. Study-wide context: Researchers turned to recently identified HLA-C-restricted CMV epitopes as well as well-studied HLA-B-restricted ones. Both a matching HLA type and CMV infection were indicated by public TCR beta signatures. The study's findings and limits: CMV-specific TCR beta clonotypes restricted by HLA-C were the ones dominating the ex vivo response.

This CDR3 comprises 12 residues. V was trimmed by 6 bases and J by 6 bases, leaving 12 bases between them. Per the germline V gene, CDR1 is SEHNR and CDR2 is FQNEAQ (reference sequence). As concerns this clonotype: Its specificity is not known.

TCRdb re-derived calls from the reads in MiXCR, one entry per CDR3 protein. The sample yields 570,000 or so distinct CDR3 sequences, 40% seen once. This specimen consisted of cultured PBMCs, obtained from culture after CMV antigen stimulation. This rearrangement joins TRBV7-9 to TRBJ2-7; TRBD1 might be the D (6 bases). This sequence was found in a human donor in good health (CMV status not recorded). Some clones in this sample may be carry-over from other donors' samples. The CDR3 here is CASRQTGPEQYF. CDR3 DNA: TGTGCCAGCAGACAAACAGGGCCCGAGCAGTACTTC.